This T cell receptor beta chain originates from a study of blood T cell repertoires in COVID-19. Overall study context: The United States, Italy and Spain provided the acute and convalescent COVID-19 samples. Nucleic acid was either cDNA or gDNA, and it came from T cells, B-cell-depleted T cells, or PBMCs.

This clone was detected only a few times. This CDR3 has 18 amino acids. Per the authors' pipeline: How many nucleated cells were present was estimated from reference gene primer amplification. Generated by immunoSEQ multiplex PCR, the TCRdb table keeps only in-frame clones and is missing some. V and J calls and clone size come straight from that table; D and trimming were deduced from the DNA. This table has about 130,000 clones, more than 70% appearing once. Source material: peripheral blood. The chain carries TRBV12-2 and TRBJ1-5; no check of the table's D call, TRBD1, against the DNA was made. TRBV12-2 is a documented pseudogene. The TCR originated in a man in his sixties or seventies with acute or convalescent COVID-19. This chain's CDR3 is CASRLEGDRGHSNQPQHF. Written as DNA, the CDR3 is TGTGCAAGTCGCTTAGAGGGGGACAGGGGGCATAGCAATCAGCCCCAGCATTTT.